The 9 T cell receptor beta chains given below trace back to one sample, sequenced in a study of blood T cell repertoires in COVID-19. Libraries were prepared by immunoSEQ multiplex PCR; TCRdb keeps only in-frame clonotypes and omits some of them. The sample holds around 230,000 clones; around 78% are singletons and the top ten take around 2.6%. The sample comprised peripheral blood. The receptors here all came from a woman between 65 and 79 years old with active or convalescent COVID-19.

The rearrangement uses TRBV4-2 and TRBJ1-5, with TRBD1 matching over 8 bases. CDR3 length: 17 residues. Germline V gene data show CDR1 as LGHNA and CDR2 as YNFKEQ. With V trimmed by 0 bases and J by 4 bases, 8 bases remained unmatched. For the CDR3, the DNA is TGTGCCAGCAGCCAAGATGGGACAGGCAGTCCTAATCAGCCCCAGCATTTT. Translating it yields CASSQDGTGSPNQPQHF.

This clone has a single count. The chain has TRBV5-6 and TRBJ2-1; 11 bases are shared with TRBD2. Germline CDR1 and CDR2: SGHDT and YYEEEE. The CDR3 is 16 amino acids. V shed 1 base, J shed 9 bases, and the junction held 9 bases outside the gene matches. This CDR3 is CASSLLGTSGGGEQFF. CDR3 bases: TGTGCCAGCAGCTTGTTGGGGACTAGCGGAGGAGGTGAGCAGTTCTTC.

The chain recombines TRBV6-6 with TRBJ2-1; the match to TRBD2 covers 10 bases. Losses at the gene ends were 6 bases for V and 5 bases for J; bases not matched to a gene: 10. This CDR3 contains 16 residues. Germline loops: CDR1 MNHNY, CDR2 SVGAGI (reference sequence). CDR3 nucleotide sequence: TGTGCCAGCAGCCCTCATAGCGGGGGGAAAGACAATGAGCAGTTCTTC. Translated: CASSPHSGGKDNEQFF.

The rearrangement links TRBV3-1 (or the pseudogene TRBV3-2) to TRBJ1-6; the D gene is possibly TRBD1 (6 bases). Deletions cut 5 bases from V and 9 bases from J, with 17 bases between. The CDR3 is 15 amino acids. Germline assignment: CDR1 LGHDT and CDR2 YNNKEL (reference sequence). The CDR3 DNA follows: TGTGCCAGCAGCTTCGGACAGCTTGGAGGTTCACCCCTCCACTTT. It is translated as CASSFGQLGGSPLHF.

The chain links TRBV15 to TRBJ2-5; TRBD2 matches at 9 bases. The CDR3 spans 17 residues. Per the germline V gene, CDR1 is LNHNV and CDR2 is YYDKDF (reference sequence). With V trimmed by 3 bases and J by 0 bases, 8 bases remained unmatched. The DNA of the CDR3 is TGTGCCACCAGCAGGAGCTATAGCGGGGGACACCAAGAGACCCAGTACTTC. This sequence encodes CATSRSYSGGHQETQYF.

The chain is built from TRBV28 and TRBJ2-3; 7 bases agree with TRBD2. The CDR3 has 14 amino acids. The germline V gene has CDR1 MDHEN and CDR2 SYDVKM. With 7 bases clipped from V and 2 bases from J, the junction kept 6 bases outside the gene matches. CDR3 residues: CASTAGVNTDTQYF. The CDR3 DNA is TGTGCCAGCACGGCGGGAGTGAACACAGATACGCAGTATTTT. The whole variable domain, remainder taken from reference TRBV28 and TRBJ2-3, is DVKVTQSSRYLVKRTGEKVFLECVQDMDHENMFWYRQDPGLGLRLIYFSYDVKMKEKGDIPEGYSVSREKKERFSLILESASTNQTSMYLCASTAGVNTDTQYFGPGTRLTVL.

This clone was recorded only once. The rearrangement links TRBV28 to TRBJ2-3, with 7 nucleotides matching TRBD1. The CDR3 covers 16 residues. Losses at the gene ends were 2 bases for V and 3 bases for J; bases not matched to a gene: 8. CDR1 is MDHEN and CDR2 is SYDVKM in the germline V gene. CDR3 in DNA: TGTGCCAGCAGTTTAAACTGGGCAGGGGGTACAGATACGCAGTATTTT. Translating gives CASSLNWAGGTDTQYF.

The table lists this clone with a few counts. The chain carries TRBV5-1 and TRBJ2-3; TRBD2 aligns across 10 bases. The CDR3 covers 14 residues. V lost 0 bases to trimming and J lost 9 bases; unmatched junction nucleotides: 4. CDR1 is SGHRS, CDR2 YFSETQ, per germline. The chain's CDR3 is CASSLEREGQTQYF. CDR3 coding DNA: TGCGCCAGCAGCTTGGAGCGGGAGGGCCAAACGCAGTATTTT. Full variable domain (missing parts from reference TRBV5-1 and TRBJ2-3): KAGVTQTPRYLIKTRGQQVTLSCSPISGHRSVSWYQQTPGQGLQFLFEYFSETQRNKGNFPGRFSGRQFSNSRSEMNVSTLELGDSALYLCASSLEREGQTQYFGPGTRLTVL.

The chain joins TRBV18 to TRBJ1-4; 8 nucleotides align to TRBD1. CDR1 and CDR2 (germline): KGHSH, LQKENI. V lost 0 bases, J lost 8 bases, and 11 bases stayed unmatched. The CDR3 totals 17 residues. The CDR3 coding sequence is TGTGCCAGCTCACCACCTCAACAGGGGGGGTTAAAGGAAAAACTGTTTTTT. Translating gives CASSPPQQGGLKEKLFF.